This TCR beta chain was sequenced for a study of T-cell memory formation after mild COVID-19. Study information: TCR clusters showed largely donor specificity.

In TCRdb, the 5' RACE reads were re-called with MiXCR into one record per CDR3 protein. In the table there are 350,000 to 400,000 distinct CDR3 sequences, around 21% of which are singletons. In germline, CDR1 is DFQATT, CDR2 SNEGSKA (reference sequence). The CDR3 has 17 residues. V shed 4 bases and J 5 bases; nucleotides not matched to a gene: 16. Study-wide points: What remained unconfirmed was the SARS-CoV-2 specificity of second-wave clones peaking on day 37. Pre-infection memory harbored some responding clones, suggesting cross-reactive memory joined. Clones contracting across day 15 to 85 had a balanced CD4/CD8 profile; later expanding clones leaned CD4+.

This clonotype was observed a few times. Its antigen is unknown. This rearrangement joins TRBV20-1 to TRBJ2-1; 8 positions agree with TRBD2. The origin of this receptor is an adult woman who had mild COVID-19 (a few samples of this study predate the infection). Cell type and time point are not known. Sequenced input: PBMCs or a T cell subset sorted from them (not recorded which). Here the CDR3 reads CSAKTPSYAGGHNEQFF. DNA for the CDR3: TGCAGTGCTAAAACCCCTAGTTACGCGGGGGGACACAATGAGCAGTTCTTC.